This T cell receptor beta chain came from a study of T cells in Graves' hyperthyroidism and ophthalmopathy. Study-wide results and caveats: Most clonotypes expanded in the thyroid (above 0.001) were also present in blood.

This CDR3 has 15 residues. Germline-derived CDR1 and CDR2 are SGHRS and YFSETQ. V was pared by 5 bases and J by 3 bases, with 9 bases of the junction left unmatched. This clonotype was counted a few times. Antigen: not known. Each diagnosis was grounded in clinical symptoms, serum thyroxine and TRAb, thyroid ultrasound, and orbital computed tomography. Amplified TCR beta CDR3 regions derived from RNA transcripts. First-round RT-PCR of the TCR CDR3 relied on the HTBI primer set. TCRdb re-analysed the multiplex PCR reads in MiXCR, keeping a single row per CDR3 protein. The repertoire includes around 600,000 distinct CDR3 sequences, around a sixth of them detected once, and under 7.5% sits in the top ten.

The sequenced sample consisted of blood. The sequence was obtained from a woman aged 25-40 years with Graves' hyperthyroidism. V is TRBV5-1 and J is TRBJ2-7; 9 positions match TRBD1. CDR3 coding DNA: TGCGCCAGCAGTTCCCCCGGGACAGGGAACTACGAGCAGTACTTC. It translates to CASSSPGTGNYEQYF. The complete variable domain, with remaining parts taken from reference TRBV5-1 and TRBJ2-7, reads KAGVTQTPRYLIKTRGQQVTLSCSPISGHRSVSWYQQTPGQGLQFLFEYFSETQRNKGNFPGRFSGRQFSNSRSEMNVSTLELGDSALYLCASSSPGTGNYEQYFGPGTRLTVT.